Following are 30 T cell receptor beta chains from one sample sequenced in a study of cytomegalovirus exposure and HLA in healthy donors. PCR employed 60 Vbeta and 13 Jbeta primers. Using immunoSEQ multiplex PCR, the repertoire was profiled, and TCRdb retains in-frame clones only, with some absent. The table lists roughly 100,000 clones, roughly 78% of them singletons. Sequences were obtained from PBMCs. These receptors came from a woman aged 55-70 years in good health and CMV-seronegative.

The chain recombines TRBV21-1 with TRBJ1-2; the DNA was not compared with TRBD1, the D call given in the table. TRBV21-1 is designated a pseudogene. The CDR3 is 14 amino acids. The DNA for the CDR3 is TGTGCCAGCAGCAGGCAGGGGCCTTTAACGGACTACACCTTC. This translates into CASSRQGPLTDYTF.

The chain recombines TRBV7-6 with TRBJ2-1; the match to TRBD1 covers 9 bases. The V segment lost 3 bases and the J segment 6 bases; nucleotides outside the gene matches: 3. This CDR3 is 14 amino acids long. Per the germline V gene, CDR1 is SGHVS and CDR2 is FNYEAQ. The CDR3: CASSFGTGTNEQFF. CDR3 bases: TGTGCCAGCAGCTTCGGGACAGGGACCAATGAGCAGTTCTTC.

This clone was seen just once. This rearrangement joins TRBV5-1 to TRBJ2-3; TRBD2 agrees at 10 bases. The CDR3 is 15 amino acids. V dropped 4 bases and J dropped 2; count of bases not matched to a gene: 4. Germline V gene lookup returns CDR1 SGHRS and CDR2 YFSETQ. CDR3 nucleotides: TGCGCCAGCAGCGCTAGCGGGAGAGTCACAGATACGCAGTATTTT. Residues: CASSASGRVTDTQYF.

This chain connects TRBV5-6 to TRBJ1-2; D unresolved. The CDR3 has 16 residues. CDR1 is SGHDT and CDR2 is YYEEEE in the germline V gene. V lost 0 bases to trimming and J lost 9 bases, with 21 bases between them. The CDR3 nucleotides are TGTGCCAGCAGCTTGGGCATGAGAACCCTAACGAGTAGCTACACCTTC. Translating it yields CASSLGMRTLTSSYTF. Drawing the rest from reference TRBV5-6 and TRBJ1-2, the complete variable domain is DAGVTQSPTHLIKTRGQQVTLRCSPKSGHDTVSWYQQALGQGPQFIFQYYEEEERQRGNFPDRFSGHQFPNYSSELNVNALLLGDSALYLCASSLGMRTLTSSYTFGSGTRLTVV.

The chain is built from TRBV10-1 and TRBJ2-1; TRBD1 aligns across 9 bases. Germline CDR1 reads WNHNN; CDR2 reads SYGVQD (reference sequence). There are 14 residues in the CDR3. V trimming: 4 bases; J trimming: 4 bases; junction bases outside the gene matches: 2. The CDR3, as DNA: TGCGCCAGCAGTGGGGGGACAGGGTACAATGAGCAGTTCTTC. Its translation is CASSGGTGYNEQFF.

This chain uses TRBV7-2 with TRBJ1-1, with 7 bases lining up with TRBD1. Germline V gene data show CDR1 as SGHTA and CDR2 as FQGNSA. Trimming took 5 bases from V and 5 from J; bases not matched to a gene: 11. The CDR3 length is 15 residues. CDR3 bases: TGTGCCAGCAGCATACATCAGGGGGTGGGAACTGAAGCTTTCTTT. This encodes CASSIHQGVGTEAFF. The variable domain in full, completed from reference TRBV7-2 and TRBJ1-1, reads GAGVSQSPSNKVTEKGKDVELRCDPISGHTALYWYRQSLGQGLEFLIYFQGNSAPDKSGLPSDRFSAERTGGSVSTLTIQRTQQEDSAVYLCASSIHQGVGTEAFFGQGTRLTVV.

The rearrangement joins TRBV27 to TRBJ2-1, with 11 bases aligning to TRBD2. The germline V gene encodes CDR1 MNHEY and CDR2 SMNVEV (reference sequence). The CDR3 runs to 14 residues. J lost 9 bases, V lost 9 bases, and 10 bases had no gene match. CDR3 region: CASQVAGGPSEQFF. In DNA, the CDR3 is TGTGCCAGTCAGGTAGCGGGAGGGCCGAGTGAGCAGTTCTTC.

This chain's CDR3 is CASSPGQGAYTGELFF. In nucleotides, the CDR3 is TGCGCCAGCAGCCCTGGACAGGGGGCGTACACCGGGGAGCTGTTTTTT. The gene calls are TRBV5-1 and TRBJ2-2; TRBD1 aligns across 11 bases. There are 16 residues in the CDR3. V lost 4 bases and J lost 3; bases outside the gene matches: 5. Germline-derived CDR1 and CDR2 are SGHRS and YFSETQ.

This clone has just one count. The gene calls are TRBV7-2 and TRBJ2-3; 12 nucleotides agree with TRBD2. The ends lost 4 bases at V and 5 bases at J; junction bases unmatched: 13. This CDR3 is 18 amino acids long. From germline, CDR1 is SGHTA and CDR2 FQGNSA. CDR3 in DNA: TGTGCCAGCAGCTGGGGGGGAGAGACTAGCGGGGGTGGAGATACGCAGTATTTT. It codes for CASSWGGETSGGGDTQYF.

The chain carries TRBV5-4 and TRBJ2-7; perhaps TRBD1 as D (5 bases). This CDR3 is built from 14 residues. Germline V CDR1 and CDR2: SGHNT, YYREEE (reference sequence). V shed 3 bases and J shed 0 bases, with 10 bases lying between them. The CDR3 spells CASSWGDDSYEQYF. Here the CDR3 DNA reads TGTGCCAGCAGCTGGGGCGACGACTCCTACGAGCAGTACTTC.

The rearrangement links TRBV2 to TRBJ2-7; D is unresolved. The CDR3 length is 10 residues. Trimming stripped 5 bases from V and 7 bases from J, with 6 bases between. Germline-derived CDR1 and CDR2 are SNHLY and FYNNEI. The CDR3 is CASSLTEQYF. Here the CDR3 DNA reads TGTGCCAGCAGTTTGACAGAGCAGTACTTC.

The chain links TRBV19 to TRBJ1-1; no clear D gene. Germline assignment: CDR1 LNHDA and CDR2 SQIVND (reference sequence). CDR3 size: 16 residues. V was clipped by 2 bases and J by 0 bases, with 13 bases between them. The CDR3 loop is CASSIQATTLNTEAFF. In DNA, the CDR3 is TGTGCCAGTAGTATACAAGCAACTACTTTGAACACTGAAGCTTTCTTT. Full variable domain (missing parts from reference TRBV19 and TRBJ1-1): DGGITQSPKYLFRKEGQNVTLSCEQNLNHDAMYWYRQDPGQGLRLIYYSQIVNDFQKGDIAEGYSVSREKKESFPLTVTSAQKNPTAFYLCASSIQATTLNTEAFFGQGTRLTVV.

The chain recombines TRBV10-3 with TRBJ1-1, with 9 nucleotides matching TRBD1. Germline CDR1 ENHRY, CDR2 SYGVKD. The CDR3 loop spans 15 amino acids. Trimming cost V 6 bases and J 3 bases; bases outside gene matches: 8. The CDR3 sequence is CAISGSGQGYTEAFF. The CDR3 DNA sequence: TGTGCCATCAGCGGGTCGGGACAGGGTTACACTGAAGCTTTCTTT.

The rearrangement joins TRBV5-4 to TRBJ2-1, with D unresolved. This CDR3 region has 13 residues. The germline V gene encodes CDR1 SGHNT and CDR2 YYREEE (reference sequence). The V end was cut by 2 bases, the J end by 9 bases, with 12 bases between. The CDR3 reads CASSFDPPGEQFF. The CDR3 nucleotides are TGTGCCAGCAGCTTCGACCCCCCGGGTGAGCAGTTCTTC.

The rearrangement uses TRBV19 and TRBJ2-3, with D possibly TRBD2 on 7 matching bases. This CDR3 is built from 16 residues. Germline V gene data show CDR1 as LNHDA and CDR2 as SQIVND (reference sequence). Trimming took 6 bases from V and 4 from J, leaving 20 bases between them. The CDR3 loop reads CASSPSRGGGADTQYF. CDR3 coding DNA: TGTGCCAGTAGCCCGTCACGGGGAGGGGGGGCAGATACGCAGTATTTT.

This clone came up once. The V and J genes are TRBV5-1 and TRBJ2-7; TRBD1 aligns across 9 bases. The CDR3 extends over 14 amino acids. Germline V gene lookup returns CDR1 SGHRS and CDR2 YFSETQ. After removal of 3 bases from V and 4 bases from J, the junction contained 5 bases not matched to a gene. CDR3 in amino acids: CASSSTGGQYEQYF. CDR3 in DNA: TGCGCCAGCAGCTCTACAGGGGGCCAATACGAGCAGTACTTC.

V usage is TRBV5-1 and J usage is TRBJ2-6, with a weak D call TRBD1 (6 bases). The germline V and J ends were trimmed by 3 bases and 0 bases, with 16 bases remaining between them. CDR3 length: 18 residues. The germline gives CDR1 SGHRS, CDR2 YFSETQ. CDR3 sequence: CASSSKGQGNSGANVLTF. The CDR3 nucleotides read TGCGCCAGCAGCTCCAAGGGGCAGGGGAACTCTGGGGCCAACGTCCTGACTTTC.

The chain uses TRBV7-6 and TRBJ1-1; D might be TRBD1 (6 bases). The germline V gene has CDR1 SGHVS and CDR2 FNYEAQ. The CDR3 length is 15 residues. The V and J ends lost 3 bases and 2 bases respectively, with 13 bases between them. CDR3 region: CASSLTTGHNTEAFF. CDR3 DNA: TGTGCCAGCAGCTTGACGACAGGACATAACACTGAAGCTTTCTTT.

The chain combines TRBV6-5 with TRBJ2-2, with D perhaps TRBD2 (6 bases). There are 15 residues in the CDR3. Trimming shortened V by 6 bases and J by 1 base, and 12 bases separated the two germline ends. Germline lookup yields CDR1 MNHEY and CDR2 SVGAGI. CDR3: CASREGFVNTGELFF. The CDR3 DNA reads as TGTGCCAGCAGGGAGGGGTTTGTGAACACCGGGGAGCTGTTTTTT.

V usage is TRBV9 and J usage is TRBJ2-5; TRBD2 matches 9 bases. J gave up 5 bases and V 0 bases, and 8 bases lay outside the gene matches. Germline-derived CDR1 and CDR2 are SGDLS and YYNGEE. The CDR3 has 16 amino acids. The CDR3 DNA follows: TGTGCCAGCAGCGTAGGGGGCGGGGGGGCCCTGGAGACCCAGTACTTC. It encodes CASSVGGGGALETQYF.

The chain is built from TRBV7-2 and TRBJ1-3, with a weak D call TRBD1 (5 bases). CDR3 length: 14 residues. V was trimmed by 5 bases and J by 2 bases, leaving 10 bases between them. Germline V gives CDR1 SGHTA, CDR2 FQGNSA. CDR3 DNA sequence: TGTGCCAGCAGCCTTCAGGGCACTGGAAACACCATATATTTT. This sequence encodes CASSLQGTGNTIYF.

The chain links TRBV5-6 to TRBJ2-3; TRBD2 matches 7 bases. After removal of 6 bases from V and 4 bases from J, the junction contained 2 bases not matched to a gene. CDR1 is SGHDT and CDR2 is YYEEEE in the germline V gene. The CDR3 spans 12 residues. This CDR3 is CASNRGADTQYF. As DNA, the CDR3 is TGTGCCAGCAACCGGGGGGCAGATACGCAGTATTTT.

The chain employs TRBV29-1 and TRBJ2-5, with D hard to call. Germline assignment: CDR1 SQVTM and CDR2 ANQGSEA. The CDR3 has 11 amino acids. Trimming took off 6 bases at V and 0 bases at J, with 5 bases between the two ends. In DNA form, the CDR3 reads TGCAGCGTCGACTACCAAGAGACCCAGTACTTC. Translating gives CSVDYQETQYF. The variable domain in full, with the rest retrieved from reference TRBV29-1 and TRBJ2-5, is SAVISQKPSRDICQRGTSLTIQCQVDSQVTMMFWYRQQPGQSLTLIATANQGSEATYESGFVIDKFPISRPNLTFSTLTVSNMSPEDSSIYLCSVDYQETQYFGPGTRLLVL.

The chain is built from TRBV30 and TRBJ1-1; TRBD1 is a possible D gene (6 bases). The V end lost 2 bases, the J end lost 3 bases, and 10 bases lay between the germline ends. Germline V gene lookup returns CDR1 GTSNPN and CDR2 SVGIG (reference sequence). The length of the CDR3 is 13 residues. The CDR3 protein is CAWSRGGDTEAFF. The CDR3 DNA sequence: TGTGCCTGGAGTAGGGGGGGGGACACTGAAGCTTTCTTT.

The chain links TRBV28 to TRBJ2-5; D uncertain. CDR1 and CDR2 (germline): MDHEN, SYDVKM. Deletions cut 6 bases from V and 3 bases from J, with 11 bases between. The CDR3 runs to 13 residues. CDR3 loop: CASSHPDKETQYF. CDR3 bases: TGTGCCAGCAGCCACCCCGACAAAGAGACCCAGTACTTC.

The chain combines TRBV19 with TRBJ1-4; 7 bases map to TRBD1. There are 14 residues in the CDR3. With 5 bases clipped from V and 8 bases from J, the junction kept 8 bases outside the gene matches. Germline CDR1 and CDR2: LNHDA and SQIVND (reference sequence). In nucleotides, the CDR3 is TGTGCCAGTAGTGGTACAGGGGCGTGGGAAAAACTGTTTTTT. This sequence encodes CASSGTGAWEKLFF.

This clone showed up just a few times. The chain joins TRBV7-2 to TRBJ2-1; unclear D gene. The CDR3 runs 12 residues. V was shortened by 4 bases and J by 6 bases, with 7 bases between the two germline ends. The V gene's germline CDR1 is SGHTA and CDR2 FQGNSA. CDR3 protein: CASSSPPNEQFF. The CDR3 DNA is TGTGCCAGCAGCTCCCCTCCCAATGAGCAGTTCTTC.

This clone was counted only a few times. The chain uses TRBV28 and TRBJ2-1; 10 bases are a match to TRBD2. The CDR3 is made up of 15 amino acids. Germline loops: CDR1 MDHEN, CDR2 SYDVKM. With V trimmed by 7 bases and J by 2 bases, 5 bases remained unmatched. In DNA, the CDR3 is TGTGCCAGCATCATAGCGGGAGGTACCTACAATGAGCAGTTCTTC. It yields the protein CASIIAGGTYNEQFF.

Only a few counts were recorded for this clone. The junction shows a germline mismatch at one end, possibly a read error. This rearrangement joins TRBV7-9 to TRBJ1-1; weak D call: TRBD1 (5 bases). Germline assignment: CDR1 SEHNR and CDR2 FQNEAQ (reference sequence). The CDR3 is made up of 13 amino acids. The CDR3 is CSSSLAGPTEAFF. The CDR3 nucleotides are TGTTCCAGCAGCTTGGCGGGGCCCACTGAAGCTTTCTTT. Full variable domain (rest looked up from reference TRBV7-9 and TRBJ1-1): DTGVSQNPRHKITKRGQNVTFRCDPISEHNRLYWYRQTLGQGPEFLTYFQNEAQLEKSRLLSDRFSAERPKGSFSTLEIQRTEQGDSAMYLCSSSLAGPTEAFFGQGTRLTVV.

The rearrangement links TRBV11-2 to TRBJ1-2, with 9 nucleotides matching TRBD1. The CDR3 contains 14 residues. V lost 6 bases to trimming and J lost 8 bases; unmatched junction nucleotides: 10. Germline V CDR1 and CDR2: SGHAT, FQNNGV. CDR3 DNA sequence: TGTGCCAGCAGGAAAACAGGGACAGGGCGAGGCTACACCTTC. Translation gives CASRKTGTGRGYTF.